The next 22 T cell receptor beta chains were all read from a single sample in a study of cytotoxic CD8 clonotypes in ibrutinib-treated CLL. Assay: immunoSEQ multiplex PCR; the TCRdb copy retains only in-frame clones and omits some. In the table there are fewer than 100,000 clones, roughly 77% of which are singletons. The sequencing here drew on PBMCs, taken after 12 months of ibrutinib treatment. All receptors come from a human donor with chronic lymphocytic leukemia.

CDR3 nucleotide sequence: TGTGCCAGCAGCCCCCCTCGGGGACTAGTAGCCTATGAGCAGTTCTTC. Its translation: CASSPPRGLVAYEQFF. The chain uses TRBV11-3 and TRBJ2-1, with 8 bases matching TRBD2. V shed 5 bases and J 8 bases; nucleotides not matched to a gene: 14. The germline gives CDR1 SGHNT, CDR2 YENEEA. The CDR3 spans 16 residues.

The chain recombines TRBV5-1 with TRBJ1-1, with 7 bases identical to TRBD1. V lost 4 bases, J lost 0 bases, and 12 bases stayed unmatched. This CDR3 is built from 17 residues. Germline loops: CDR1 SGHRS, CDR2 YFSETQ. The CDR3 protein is CASSAPNDRVMNTEAFF. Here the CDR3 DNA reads TGCGCCAGCAGCGCCCCTAACGACAGGGTCATGAACACTGAAGCTTTCTTT.

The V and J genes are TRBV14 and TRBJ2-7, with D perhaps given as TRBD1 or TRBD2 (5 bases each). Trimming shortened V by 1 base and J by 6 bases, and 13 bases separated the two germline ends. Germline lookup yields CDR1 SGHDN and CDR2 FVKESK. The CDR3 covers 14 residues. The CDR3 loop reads CASSQGVGVPEQYF. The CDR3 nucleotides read TGTGCCAGCAGCCAAGGAGTGGGGGTGCCCGAGCAGTACTTC.

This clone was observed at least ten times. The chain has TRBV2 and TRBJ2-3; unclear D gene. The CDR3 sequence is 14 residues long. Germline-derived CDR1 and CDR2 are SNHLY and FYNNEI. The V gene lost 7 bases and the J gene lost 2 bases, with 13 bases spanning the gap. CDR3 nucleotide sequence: TGTGCCAGCACACTCGCGCTCCCCACAGATACGCAGTATTTT. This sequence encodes CASTLALPTDTQYF.

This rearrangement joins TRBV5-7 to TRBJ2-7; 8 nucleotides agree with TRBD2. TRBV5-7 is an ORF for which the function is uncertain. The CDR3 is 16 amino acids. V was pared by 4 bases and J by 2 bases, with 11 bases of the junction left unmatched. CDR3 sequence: CASSPGGGGSPYEQYF. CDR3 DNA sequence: TGTGCCAGCAGCCCGGGGGGGGGAGGATCACCCTACGAGCAGTACTTC.

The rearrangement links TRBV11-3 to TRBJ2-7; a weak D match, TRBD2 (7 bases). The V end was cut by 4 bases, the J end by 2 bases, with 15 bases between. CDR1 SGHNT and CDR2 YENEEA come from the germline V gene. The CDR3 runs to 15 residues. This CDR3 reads CASSYGPGGPYEQYF. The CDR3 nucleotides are TGTGCCAGCAGCTATGGACCCGGGGGGCCCTACGAGCAGTACTTC.

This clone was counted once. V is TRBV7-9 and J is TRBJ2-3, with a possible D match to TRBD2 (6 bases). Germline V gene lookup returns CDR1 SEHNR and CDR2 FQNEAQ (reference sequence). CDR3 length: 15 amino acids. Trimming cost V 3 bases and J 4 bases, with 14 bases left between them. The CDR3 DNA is TGTGCCAGCAGCTTTGGAGGGCTGTGGGCAGATACGCAGTATTTT. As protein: CASSFGGLWADTQYF.

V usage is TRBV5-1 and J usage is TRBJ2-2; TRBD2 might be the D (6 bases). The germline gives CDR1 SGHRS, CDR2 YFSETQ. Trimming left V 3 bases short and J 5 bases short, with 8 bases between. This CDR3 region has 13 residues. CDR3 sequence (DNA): TGCGCCAGCAGCTCGGGGGTGACCGGGGAGCTGTTTTTT. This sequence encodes CASSSGVTGELFF.

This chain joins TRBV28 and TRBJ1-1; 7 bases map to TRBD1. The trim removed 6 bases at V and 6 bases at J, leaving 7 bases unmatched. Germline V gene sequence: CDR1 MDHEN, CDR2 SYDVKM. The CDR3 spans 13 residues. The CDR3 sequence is CASSRETGAEAFF. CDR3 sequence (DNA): TGTGCCAGCAGCCGCGAAACAGGGGCTGAAGCTTTCTTT.

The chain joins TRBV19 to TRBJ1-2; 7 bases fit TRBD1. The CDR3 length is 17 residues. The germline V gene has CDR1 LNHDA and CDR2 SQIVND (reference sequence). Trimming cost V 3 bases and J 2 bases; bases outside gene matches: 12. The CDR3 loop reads CASSIRPPGTANYGYTF. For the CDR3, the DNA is TGTGCCAGTAGTATCCGGCCCCCCGGGACAGCGAACTATGGCTACACCTTC.

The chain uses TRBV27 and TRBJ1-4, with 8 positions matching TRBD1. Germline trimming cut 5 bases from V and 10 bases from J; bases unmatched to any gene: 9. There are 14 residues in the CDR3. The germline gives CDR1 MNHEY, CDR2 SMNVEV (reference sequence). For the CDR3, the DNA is TGTGCCAGCAGTCCCCCAGGGGGCTTGCGAAAACTGTTTTTT. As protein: CASSPPGGLRKLFF.

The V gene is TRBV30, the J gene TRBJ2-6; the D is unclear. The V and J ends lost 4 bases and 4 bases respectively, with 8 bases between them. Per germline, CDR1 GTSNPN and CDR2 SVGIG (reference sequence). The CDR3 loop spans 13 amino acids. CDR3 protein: CAWTPKGANVLTF. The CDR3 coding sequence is TGTGCCTGGACCCCTAAGGGGGCCAACGTCCTGACTTTC.

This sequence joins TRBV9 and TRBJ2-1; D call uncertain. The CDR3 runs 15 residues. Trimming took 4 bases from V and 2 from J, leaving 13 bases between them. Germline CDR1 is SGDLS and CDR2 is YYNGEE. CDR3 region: CASSLRPPTYNEQFF. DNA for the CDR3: TGTGCCAGCAGCCTAAGGCCCCCAACCTACAATGAGCAGTTCTTC.

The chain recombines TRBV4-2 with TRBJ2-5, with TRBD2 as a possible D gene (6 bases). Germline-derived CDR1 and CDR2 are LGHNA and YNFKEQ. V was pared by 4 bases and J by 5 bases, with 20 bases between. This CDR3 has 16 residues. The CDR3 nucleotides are TGTGCCAGCAGCCGACTGGTGAGGCAGGAGGGTGAGACCCAGTACTTC. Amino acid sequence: CASSRLVRQEGETQYF.

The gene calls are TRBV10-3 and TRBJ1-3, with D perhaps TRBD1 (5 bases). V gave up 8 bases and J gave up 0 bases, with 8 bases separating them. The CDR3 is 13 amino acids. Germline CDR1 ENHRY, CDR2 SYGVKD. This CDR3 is CAIGAYSGNTIYF. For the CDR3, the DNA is TGTGCCATCGGGGCCTACTCTGGAAACACCATATATTTT.

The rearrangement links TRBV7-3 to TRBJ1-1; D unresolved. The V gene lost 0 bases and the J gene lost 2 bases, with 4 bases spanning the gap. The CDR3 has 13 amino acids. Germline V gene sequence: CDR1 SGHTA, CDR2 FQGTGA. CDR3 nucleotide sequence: TGTGCCAGCAGCTTAACTCTAAACACTGAAGCTTTCTTT. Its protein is CASSLTLNTEAFF.

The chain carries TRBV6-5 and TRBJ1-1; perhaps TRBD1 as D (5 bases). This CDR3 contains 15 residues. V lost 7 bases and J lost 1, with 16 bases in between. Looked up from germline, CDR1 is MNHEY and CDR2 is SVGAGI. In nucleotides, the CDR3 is TGTGCCAGCAAGTCGGTCGGGGCGGGGAACACTGAAGCTTTCTTT. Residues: CASKSVGAGNTEAFF.

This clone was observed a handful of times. This chain's CDR3 is CASSLWTGASGNTIYF. CDR3 in DNA: TGTGCCAGCAGTTTATGGACAGGCGCCTCTGGAAACACCATATATTTT. The rearrangement joins TRBV28 to TRBJ1-3; a weak D match, TRBD1 (6 bases). CDR1 is MDHEN and CDR2 is SYDVKM in the germline V gene. This CDR3 spans 16 amino acids. V gave up 0 bases and J gave up 0 bases, with 9 bases separating them.

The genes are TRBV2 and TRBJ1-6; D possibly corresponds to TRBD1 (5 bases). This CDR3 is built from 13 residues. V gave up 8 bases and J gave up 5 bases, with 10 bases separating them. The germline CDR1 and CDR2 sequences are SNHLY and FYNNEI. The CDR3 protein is CASGGMDNSPLHF. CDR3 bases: TGTGCCAGCGGGGGAATGGATAATTCACCCCTCCACTTT.

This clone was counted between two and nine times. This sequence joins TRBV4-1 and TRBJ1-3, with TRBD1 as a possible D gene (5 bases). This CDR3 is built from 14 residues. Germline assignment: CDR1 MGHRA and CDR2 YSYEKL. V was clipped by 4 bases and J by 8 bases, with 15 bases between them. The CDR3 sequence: CASSLDAGGYTIYF. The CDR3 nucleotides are TGCGCCAGCAGCCTTGATGCGGGGGGTTACACCATATATTTT.

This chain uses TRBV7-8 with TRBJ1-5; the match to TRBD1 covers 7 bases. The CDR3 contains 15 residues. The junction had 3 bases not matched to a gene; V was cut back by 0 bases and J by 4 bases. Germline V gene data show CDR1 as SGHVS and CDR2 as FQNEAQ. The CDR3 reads CASSLAGQVNQPQHF. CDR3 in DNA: TGTGCCAGCAGCTTAGCAGGACAGGTTAATCAGCCCCAGCATTTT.

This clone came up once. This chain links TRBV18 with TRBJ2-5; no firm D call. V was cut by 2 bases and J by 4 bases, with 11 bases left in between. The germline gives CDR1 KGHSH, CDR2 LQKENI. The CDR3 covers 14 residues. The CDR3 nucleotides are TGTGCCAGCTCACCAGGTTTATTGGGAGAGACCCAGTACTTC. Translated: CASSPGLLGETQYF.